This T cell receptor beta chain was recovered during a study of T cell repertoires in cytomegalovirus infection. Study background: HLA-B-restricted CMV epitopes that are well studied, plus recently identified HLA-C-restricted ones, were used by the study. CMV infection together with matching HLA type was indicated by public TCR beta signatures.

In regard to this clonotype: Its antigen is unknown.

TCRdb re-called the reads with MiXCR, one entry per CDR3 protein. In the table there are fewer than 1,000,000 distinct CDR3 sequences, roughly 30% of which are singletons. This CDR3 region has 13 residues. V lost 7 bases, J lost 1 base, and 11 bases lay in between. The germline CDR1 and CDR2 sequences are MDHEN and SYDVKM. Source: cultured CD8+ T cells from PBMCs, taken from culture after CMV antigen stimulation. The chain has TRBV28 and TRBJ2-7; D uncertain. The TCR was taken from a human donor in good health (CMV status not recorded). Some clones in this sample may be carry-over from other donors' samples. CDR3 nucleotide sequence: TGTGCCAGCACGCGGCAACGGTCCTACGAGCAGTACGTC. Translated: CASTRQRSYEQYV.